The table lists the clone carrying this T cell receptor beta chain with many counts. The data stem from a study of T cell repertoires in cytomegalovirus infection. Looking at the study overall: The public TCR beta signatures pointed to both CMV infection and matching HLA type.

TCRdb passed the reads through MiXCR, listing each CDR3 protein once. The table lists more than 140,000 distinct CDR3 sequences, 5% to 6.5% of them singletons. V shed 7 bases and J 5 bases; nucleotides not matched to a gene: 9. This CDR3 contains 15 residues. This sequence was found in a human donor in good health (CMV status not recorded). Some clones in this sample may be carry-over from other donors' samples. The V gene is TRBV12-3 or TRBV12-4, the J gene TRBJ1-2; the match to TRBD1 covers 11 bases. Sample: PBMCs. CDR3 coding DNA: TGTGCCAGCACCCTGGGACAGGGGGGTCGGTATGGCTACACCTTC. Translated, it gives CASTLGQGGRYGYTF.